This TCR beta chain was captured by sequencing in a study of metastatic and nonmetastatic thyroid tumors. Overall study context: Repertoires were compared across blood and tumor or nodule tissue from malignant and benign thyroid patients. Whole-study findings and limits: Malignant tumors reportedly showed significantly higher TCR beta diversity than benign nodules in both blood and tumor.

Per the authors' pipeline: What underpinned the distant-metastasis classifier for papillary thyroid cancer was the set of CDR3 differences across clinicopathological groups. TCRdb re-analyzed the PCR reads through MiXCR. TCRdb, not the authors, supplied the V and J calls. Counted here are 50,000 or so clones, around 23% occurring once; the ten biggest clones make up over 3%. All patients were treatment-naive before thyroid surgery. This clone came up many times. Its antigen is currently unknown. A much larger clone lies one base from this, so it may be a read error. The conserved phenylalanine or tryptophan normally closing the CDR3 is absent here, so this likely arose from a read error. The germline V gene has CDR1 LNHDA and CDR2 SQIVND (reference sequence). Trimming took 4 bases from V and 0 from J, leaving 6 bases between them. This CDR3 is 13 amino acids long.

The sample consisted of blood. The rearrangement links TRBV19 to TRBJ1-1; D call uncertain. This clonotype was sampled from a male donor with papillary thyroid cancer or a benign thyroid nodule (not recorded which). Some clones in this sample may be carry-over from other donors' samples. The CDR3 spells CASSTSLNTEAFL. The CDR3 DNA reads as TGTGCCAGTAGTACCTCATTGAACACTGAAGCTTTCCTT.